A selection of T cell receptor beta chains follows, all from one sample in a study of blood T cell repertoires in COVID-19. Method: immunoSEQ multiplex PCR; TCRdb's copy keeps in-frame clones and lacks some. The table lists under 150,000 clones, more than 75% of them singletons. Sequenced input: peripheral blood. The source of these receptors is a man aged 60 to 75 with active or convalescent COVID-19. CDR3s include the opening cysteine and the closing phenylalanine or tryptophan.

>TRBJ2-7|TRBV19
CASSISPGSPYEQYF
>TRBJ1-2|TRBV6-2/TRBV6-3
CASSWAGYGYTF
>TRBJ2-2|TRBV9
CASSVGLAVNTGELFF
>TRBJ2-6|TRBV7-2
CASSLQSGANVLTF
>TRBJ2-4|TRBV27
CASSSRGAGLAKNIQYF
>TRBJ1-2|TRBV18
CASSPFQEFYGYTF
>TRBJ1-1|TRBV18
CASSPRTGWDRGTEAFF
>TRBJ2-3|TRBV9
CASSSPYGASTDTQYF
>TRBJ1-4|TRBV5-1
CASSLGPQGDEKLFF
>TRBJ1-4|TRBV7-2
CASSKQGAGEKLFF
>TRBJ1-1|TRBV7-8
CASSLSGGSEAFF
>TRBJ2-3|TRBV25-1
CASSENRAGTDTQYF
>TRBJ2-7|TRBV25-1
CASSGGTGNPYEQYF
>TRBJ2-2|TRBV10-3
CAISHSGRTGELFF
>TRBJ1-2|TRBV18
CASSPNTRQNYGYTF
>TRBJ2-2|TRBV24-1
CATRGTGGSSGELFF
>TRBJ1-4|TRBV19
CASSISGRRGEKLFF
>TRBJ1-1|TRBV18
CASSPDSREEAFF
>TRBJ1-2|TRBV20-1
CSAFGPYGYTF
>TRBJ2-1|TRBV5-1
CASSLAAGVNEQFF
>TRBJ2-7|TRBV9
CASSVAPGGRQLGYEQYF
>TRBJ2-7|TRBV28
CASSRDPDTKYF
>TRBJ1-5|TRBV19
CASTPGQDSNQPQHF
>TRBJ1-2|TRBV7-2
CASSLGQGAPYGYTF
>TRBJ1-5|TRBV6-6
CASHLYSNQPQHF
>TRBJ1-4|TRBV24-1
CATSDRTGSLEKLFF
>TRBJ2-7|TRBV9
CASSVAAYDNEQYF
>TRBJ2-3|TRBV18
CASSPIGHLDSTDTQYF
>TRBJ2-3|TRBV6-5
CASSYAGGRTDTQYF
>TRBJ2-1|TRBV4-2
CASPVGLAGVPDEQFF
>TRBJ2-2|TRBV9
CASSPRDSTGELFF
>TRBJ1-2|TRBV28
CASSFKGFGGYTF
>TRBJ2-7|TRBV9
CASSVDPQGSYEQYF
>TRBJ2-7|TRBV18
CASSPGTGVAYEQYF
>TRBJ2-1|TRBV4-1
CASSQEGTSGSEQFF
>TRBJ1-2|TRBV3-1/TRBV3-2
CASSQPRGGYTF
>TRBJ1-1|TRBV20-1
CSARPKPEAFF
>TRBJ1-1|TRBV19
CASSVLQRNTEAFF
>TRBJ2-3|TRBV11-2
CASSYSGSGGTDTQYF
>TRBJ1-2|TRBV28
CASRAYRDRGQSGYGYTF